Listed below are T cell receptor beta chains from one sample, sequenced in a study of preoperative IRX-2 immunotherapy in early breast cancer. Sequenced by immunoSEQ multiplex PCR; TCRdb stores in-frame clones only, minus some. The sample lists tens of thousands of clones, more than 90% occurring once. This specimen was taken from a patient treated with IRX-2 immunotherapy. These receptors all come from a human donor with breast cancer. CDR3s include the opening cysteine and the closing phenylalanine or tryptophan. The order of the fields is D gene, clone size, J gene, V gene, CDR3 protein, CDR3 DNA. D genes are given only for firm matches. Expanded clones are given a class, and other clones once, few, many or no size at all.

d_call: TRBD2
clone_size: -
j_call: TRBJ2-7
v_call: TRBV19
cdr3_aa: CASSPGTSGRPSYEQYF
cdr3_nt: TGTGCCAGTAGTCCGGGGACTAGCGGGAGGCCCTCCTACGAGCAGTACTTC

d_call: TRBD2
clone_size: -
j_call: TRBJ2-1
v_call: TRBV19
cdr3_aa: CASSIIKPSAGGLYNEQFF
cdr3_nt: TGTGCCAGTAGTATAATTAAACCCTCCGCGGGAGGGCTCTATAATGAGCAGTTCTTC

d_call: -
clone_size: once
j_call: TRBJ2-2
v_call: TRBV5-6
cdr3_aa: CASSLVGVGGELFF
cdr3_nt: TGTGCCAGCAGCCTCGTCGGGGTTGGCGGGGAGCTGTTTTTT

d_call: TRBD2
clone_size: once
j_call: TRBJ2-5
v_call: TRBV18
cdr3_aa: CASSLAGGRGETQYF
cdr3_nt: TGTGCCAGCTCACTAGCGGGAGGCCGGGGGGAGACCCAGTACTTC

d_call: TRBD1
clone_size: -
j_call: TRBJ2-7
v_call: TRBV19
cdr3_aa: CASSIGQGWAYEQYF
cdr3_nt: TGTGCCAGTAGTATCGGACAGGGATGGGCCTACGAGCAGTACTTC

d_call: -
clone_size: -
j_call: TRBJ2-1
v_call: TRBV7-9
cdr3_aa: CASSLVGTSEINEQFF
cdr3_nt: TGTGCCAGCAGCTTAGTAGGAACATCCGAGATCAATGAGCAGTTCTTC

d_call: TRBD1
clone_size: -
j_call: TRBJ2-7
v_call: TRBV16
cdr3_aa: CASSLQGEGYEQYF
cdr3_nt: TGTGCCAGCAGCCTGCAGGGGGAAGGCTACGAGCAGTACTTC

d_call: -
clone_size: -
j_call: TRBJ2-7
v_call: TRBV6-1
cdr3_aa: CASSEGAIPSYEQYF
cdr3_nt: TGTGCCAGCAGTGAGGGAGCGATTCCTTCCTACGAGCAGTACTTC

d_call: -
clone_size: -
j_call: TRBJ2-3
v_call: TRBV14
cdr3_aa: CASSQAAASTDTQYF
cdr3_nt: TGTGCCAGCAGCCAAGCAGCGGCATCCACAGATACGCAGTATTTT

d_call: -
clone_size: -
j_call: TRBJ1-1
v_call: TRBV6-6
cdr3_aa: CAISNGVTGLEAFF
cdr3_nt: TGTGCCATATCAAATGGGGTAACGGGGTTAGAAGCTTTCTTT

d_call: -
clone_size: -
j_call: TRBJ1-4
v_call: TRBV2
cdr3_aa: CASGRWSGEKLFF
cdr3_nt: TGTGCCAGCGGTAGGTGGTCGGGTGAAAAACTGTTTTTT